This TCR beta chain was captured in a study of early T cells in non-severe SARS-CoV-2 infection (dated by TCRdb to the early 2020s). For the study in its entirety: Because TCR sequencing relied on bulk RNA taken from unsorted whole blood, pairing of alpha and beta chains was not possible. General conclusions and limits of the study: Matching against VDJdb was skewed toward anti-spike CD8 responses, likely underestimated virus-specific expansions, and missed private and CD4 specificities.

The study was a case-control design nested within a healthcare worker cohort in London, UK, with weekly nasopharyngeal swab PCR tests and blood sampling. Healthcare workers were enrolled in the week of the UK lockdown, from 23 to 31 March 2020, and were followed every week for up to about 15 weeks. With respect to this clonotype: Its antigen has not been determined. No base quality information exists; no much larger clone differs at one position.

Receptor libraries were prepared by 5' RACE. The sequencing machine was a NextSeq 500. The TCR library protocol attached unique molecular identifiers to individual cDNA molecules to correct for sequencing error and PCR bias. TCR alpha and beta chains were both sequenced, and the abundances of alpha and beta sequences in each sample were closely correlated with each other. On the study's bioinformatics: V gene, J gene and CDR3 annotation of TCR sequences was performed with Decombinator V4. Expanded TCRs were defined as changing significantly between any two time points under a Poisson model with p below 0.0001. Abundances of TCRs were expressed as counts per million after normalisation to the total number of TCRs sequenced in each sample. A search of VDJdb, accessed on 1 November 2021, was run for TCRs annotated to CMV, EBV and SARS-CoV-2, with TCRs annotated for multiple antigens excluded. The public sequencing data were trimmed at Q25 with fastp and processed into clonotypes with MiXCR by TCRdb, which kept only in-frame beta chains. CDR3 protein sequences are deduplicated, and each keeps its most common genes and DNA. V and J calls and clone size were set by TCRdb, not the authors. The sample table lists fewer than 100,000 distinct CDR3 sequences, about 17% of them with a count of one. The ten biggest clones cover around 2.6% of the sample.

This receptor was taken from an adult who was a healthcare worker with PCR-confirmed SARS-CoV-2 infection or an uninfected control (not recorded which). The sequencing sample was made of whole blood.

The sequenced DNA is TGTGCCAGCAGCTTATGGCCTAGCGGGGGACACAATGAGCAGTTCTTC. The encoded protein is CASSLWPSGGHNEQFF. The chain joins TRBV7-9 to TRBJ2-1; 10 central bases correspond to TRBD2. The CDR3 starts with the cysteine, ends with the phenylalanine, and has 16 residues. The only DNA kept is the CDR3, 48 bases in frame from the first base. The germline V gene (reference sequence) yields SEHNR for CDR1 and FQNEAQ for CDR2. V is trimmed back by 2 bases and J by 5 bases, and the junction contains 6 bases that no gene match accounts for.